Listed below are T cell receptor beta chains from one sample, sequenced in a study of T cells in Graves' hyperthyroidism and ophthalmopathy. One entry per CDR3 protein results from TCRdb running MiXCR on the multiplex PCR reads. This sample yields about 350,000 distinct CDR3 sequences, of which about a sixth are seen a single time; around a third belongs to the top ten. The sequenced sample consisted of blood. These receptors came from a woman aged 25 to 39 with Graves' hyperthyroidism that later progressed to Graves' ophthalmopathy. CDR3s include the opening cysteine and the closing phenylalanine or tryptophan. The D gene is left open where the match is weak. Not every row has a clone size; where given, it reads once, few, many or a size class.

j_gene: TRBJ2-3
v_gene: TRBV3-1
d_gene: TRBD2
abundance: many
CDR3aa: CASSQSAGADTQYF
CDR3nt: TGTGCCAGCAGCCAGTCAGCGGGAGCAGATACGCAGTATTTT

j_gene: TRBJ1-2
v_gene: TRBV30
d_gene: NA
abundance: many
CDR3aa: CAWSVSVYGYTF
CDR3nt: TGTGCCTGGAGTGTGAGCGTTTATGGCTACACCTTC

j_gene: TRBJ2-3
v_gene: TRBV7-8
d_gene: NA
abundance: few
CDR3aa: CASSLRRGQYTDTQYF
CDR3nt: TGTGCCAGCAGCTTAAGGCGGGGGCAGTACACAGATACGCAGTATTTT

j_gene: TRBJ2-7
v_gene: TRBV11-2
d_gene: TRBD2
abundance: once
CDR3aa: CASSSPTSGTIYEQYF
CDR3nt: TGTGCCAGCAGCTCTCCGACTAGCGGGACGATCTACGAGCAGTACTTC

j_gene: TRBJ2-1
v_gene: TRBV27
d_gene: NA
abundance: many
CDR3aa: CASSLVPHNEQFF
CDR3nt: TGTGCCAGCAGTTTAGTCCCCCACAATGAGCAGTTCTTC

j_gene: TRBJ1-1
v_gene: TRBV28
d_gene: TRBD1
abundance: many
CDR3aa: CASSSTAGGLIF
CDR3nt: TGTGCCAGCAGTTCCACGGCAGGGGGTCTTATCTTT

j_gene: TRBJ2-5
v_gene: TRBV19
d_gene: NA
abundance: few
CDR3aa: CASSGRQETQYF
CDR3nt: TGTGCCAGCTCGGGGCGGCAAGAGACCCAGTACTTC

j_gene: TRBJ2-7
v_gene: TRBV11-2
d_gene: TRBD1
abundance: many
CDR3aa: CASSWRTGRTYEQYF
CDR3nt: TGTGCCAGCAGCTGGAGGACAGGGAGGACCTACGAGCAGTACTTC

j_gene: TRBJ2-7
v_gene: TRBV2
d_gene: TRBD2
abundance: many
CDR3aa: CANFGTKGHEQYF
CDR3nt: TGTGCCAACTTCGGGACTAAGGGACACGAGCAGTACTTC

j_gene: TRBJ1-1
v_gene: TRBV19
d_gene: NA
abundance: NA
CDR3aa: CASSRGRTSMNTEAFF
CDR3nt: TGTGCCAGTAGCCGGGGACGGACTTCGATGAACACTGAAGCTTTCTTT

j_gene: TRBJ2-7
v_gene: TRBV19
d_gene: TRBD2
abundance: few
CDR3aa: CASRLAGTTSYEQYF
CDR3nt: TGTGCCAGTAGGCTAGCGGGGACGACCTCCTACGAGCAGTACTTC

j_gene: TRBJ1-5
v_gene: TRBV27
d_gene: NA
abundance: many
CDR3aa: CASSLLGANQPQHF
CDR3nt: TGTGCCAGCAGTTTATTGGGAGCCAATCAGCCCCAGCATTTT

j_gene: TRBJ2-7
v_gene: TRBV6-2/TRBV6-3
d_gene: NA
abundance: few
CDR3aa: CASSSPTGQSSTYEQYF
CDR3nt: TGTGCCAGCAGTTCCCCGACAGGCCAGTCCTCAACCTACGAGCAGTACTTC

j_gene: TRBJ2-7
v_gene: TRBV18
d_gene: NA
abundance: many
CDR3aa: CASSPPNRDYEQYF
CDR3nt: TGTGCCAGCTCACCACCAAACAGAGACTACGAGCAGTACTTC

j_gene: TRBJ2-1
v_gene: TRBV12-3/TRBV12-4
d_gene: NA
abundance: many
CDR3aa: CASSQIQPGRGEQFF
CDR3nt: TGTGCCAGCAGCCAGATCCAACCGGGCCGCGGGGAGCAGTTCTTC

j_gene: TRBJ2-5
v_gene: TRBV2
d_gene: NA
abundance: NA
CDR3aa: CASTHPGAGETQYF
CDR3nt: TGTGCCAGCACCCACCCAGGAGCGGGAGAGACCCAGTACTTC

j_gene: TRBJ2-7
v_gene: TRBV3-1
d_gene: NA
abundance: many
CDR3aa: CASSQVYSSYEQYF
CDR3nt: TGTGCCAGCAGCCAAGTTTATAGTTCCTACGAGCAGTACTTC

j_gene: TRBJ1-4
v_gene: TRBV7-9
d_gene: NA
abundance: many
CDR3aa: CASSLAGGTNEKLFF
CDR3nt: TGTGCCAGCAGCTTAGCGGGCGGAACTAATGAAAAACTGTTTTTT

j_gene: TRBJ2-1
v_gene: TRBV12-3/TRBV12-4
d_gene: NA
abundance: NA
CDR3aa: CASSSGQHGQFF
CDR3nt: TGTGCCAGCAGTTCCGGACAGCACGGGCAGTTCTTC

j_gene: TRBJ2-3
v_gene: TRBV5-1
d_gene: TRBD1
abundance: NA
CDR3aa: CASSLTPGQAPWTGTDTQYF
CDR3nt: TGCGCCAGCAGCTTAACTCCGGGACAGGCACCCTGGACCGGCACAGATACGCAGTATTTT

j_gene: TRBJ2-7
v_gene: TRBV30
d_gene: NA
abundance: many
CDR3aa: CAWSRADEQYF
CDR3nt: TGTGCCTGGAGTAGGGCCGACGAGCAGTACTTC

j_gene: TRBJ2-7
v_gene: TRBV20-1
d_gene: NA
abundance: NA
CDR3aa: CSARDRGSGGKVAYEQYF
CDR3nt: TGCAGTGCTAGAGACAGGGGTTCGGGGGGTAAGGTTGCCTACGAGCAGTACTTC

j_gene: TRBJ2-2
v_gene: TRBV6-8
d_gene: TRBD1
abundance: many
CDR3aa: CASSYSTGPGELFF
CDR3nt: TGTGCCAGCAGTTACTCGACAGGGCCCGGGGAGCTGTTTTTT

j_gene: TRBJ1-1
v_gene: TRBV29-1
d_gene: NA
abundance: NA
CDR3aa: CSVELRAKNTEAFF
CDR3nt: TGCAGCGTTGAACTCCGGGCTAAAAACACTGAAGCTTTCTTT

j_gene: TRBJ1-4
v_gene: TRBV7-9
d_gene: NA
abundance: NA
CDR3aa: CASSLALSEKLFF
CDR3nt: TGTGCCAGCAGCTTAGCGCTAAGTGAAAAACTGTTTTTT

j_gene: TRBJ1-3
v_gene: TRBV2
d_gene: TRBD1
abundance: many
CDR3aa: CASRATGSASGNTIYF
CDR3nt: TGTGCCAGCAGGGCGACAGGGTCGGCCTCTGGAAACACCATATATTTT

j_gene: TRBJ2-7
v_gene: TRBV20-1
d_gene: NA
abundance: many
CDR3aa: CSARDGLANEQYF
CDR3nt: TGCAGTGCTAGAGATGGGCTGGCCAACGAGCAGTACTTC

j_gene: TRBJ2-1
v_gene: TRBV30
d_gene: TRBD2
abundance: many
CDR3aa: CAWTLLAGGYEQFF
CDR3nt: TGTGCCTGGACTTTACTCGCGGGGGGCTATGAGCAGTTCTTC

j_gene: TRBJ1-1
v_gene: TRBV7-9
d_gene: NA
abundance: many
CDR3aa: CASSLDIVGENTEAFF
CDR3nt: TGTGCCAGCAGCTTAGATATTGTGGGTGAGAACACTGAAGCTTTCTTT

j_gene: TRBJ1-1
v_gene: TRBV18
d_gene: TRBD1
abundance: NA
CDR3aa: CASSPRTGGAFNTEAFF
CDR3nt: TGTGCCAGCTCACCCAGGACAGGGGGGGCCTTTAACACTGAAGCTTTCTTT

j_gene: TRBJ2-5
v_gene: TRBV7-2
d_gene: NA
abundance: many
CDR3aa: CASSRKGWYQETQYF
CDR3nt: TGTGCCAGCAGCCGGAAAGGCTGGTACCAAGAGACCCAGTACTTC

j_gene: TRBJ2-7
v_gene: TRBV7-9
d_gene: TRBD2
abundance: NA
CDR3aa: CASSPPGGIYEQYF
CDR3nt: TGTGCCAGCAGCCCCCCCGGGGGGATCTACGAGCAGTACTTC

j_gene: TRBJ2-7
v_gene: TRBV20-1
d_gene: NA
abundance: many
CDR3aa: CSATQGHSYEQYF
CDR3nt: TGCAGTGCTACTCAGGGGCACTCCTACGAGCAGTACTTC

j_gene: TRBJ2-2
v_gene: TRBV5-6
d_gene: NA
abundance: NA
CDR3aa: CASSLWRPKTGELFF
CDR3nt: TGTGCCAGCAGCTTGTGGCGGCCGAAGACCGGGGAGCTGTTTTTT

j_gene: TRBJ2-3
v_gene: TRBV24-1
d_gene: NA
abundance: few
CDR3aa: CATSDYVNVDTQYF
CDR3nt: TGTGCCACCAGTGATTATGTGAACGTAGATACGCAGTATTTT

j_gene: TRBJ2-7
v_gene: TRBV7-8
d_gene: NA
abundance: few
CDR3aa: CASSFLFQGRSYEQYF
CDR3nt: TGTGCCAGCAGCTTTCTATTTCAGGGGCGATCCTACGAGCAGTACTTC

j_gene: TRBJ2-2
v_gene: TRBV2
d_gene: NA
abundance: many
CDR3aa: CASHALGDTGELFF
CDR3nt: TGTGCCAGTCACGCCCTAGGGGACACCGGGGAGCTGTTTTTT

j_gene: TRBJ2-7
v_gene: TRBV11-2
d_gene: NA
abundance: many
CDR3aa: CASSFSQDYEQYF
CDR3nt: TGTGCCAGCAGCTTCAGCCAAGACTACGAGCAGTACTTC

j_gene: TRBJ2-7
v_gene: TRBV12-3/TRBV12-4
d_gene: TRBD1
abundance: many
CDR3aa: CASTQDRRSYEQYF
CDR3nt: TGTGCCAGCACCCAGGACAGGCGGTCCTACGAGCAGTACTTC

j_gene: TRBJ2-1
v_gene: TRBV20-1
d_gene: TRBD2
abundance: NA
CDR3aa: CSARWSGGHNEQFF
CDR3nt: TGCAGTGCTAGATGGTCGGGGGGGCACAATGAGCAGTTCTTC

j_gene: TRBJ2-1
v_gene: TRBV27
d_gene: NA
abundance: few
CDR3aa: CASSSIGGYNEQFF
CDR3nt: TGTGCCAGCAGTTCCATCGGGGGTTACAATGAGCAGTTCTTC

j_gene: TRBJ1-2
v_gene: TRBV6-2/TRBV6-3
d_gene: NA
abundance: many
CDR3aa: CASSTPMGYGYTF
CDR3nt: TGTGCCAGCAGTACACCCATGGGGTATGGCTACACCTTC

j_gene: TRBJ1-2
v_gene: TRBV29-1
d_gene: NA
abundance: NA
CDR3aa: CSVQSGNGYTF
CDR3nt: TGCAGCGTCCAATCAGGGAATGGCTACACCTTC

j_gene: TRBJ1-1
v_gene: TRBV4-1
d_gene: TRBD1
abundance: few
CDR3aa: CASSQRTGGTEAFF
CDR3nt: TGCGCCAGCAGCCAAAGGACAGGGGGTACTGAAGCTTTCTTT

j_gene: TRBJ2-1
v_gene: TRBV7-2
d_gene: TRBD2
abundance: many
CDR3aa: CASSSTSGNEQFF
CDR3nt: TGTGCCAGCAGCTCGACTAGCGGGAATGAGCAGTTCTTC

j_gene: TRBJ2-7
v_gene: TRBV29-1
d_gene: TRBD1
abundance: many
CDR3aa: CSVRQGNYEQYF
CDR3nt: TGCAGCGTACGACAGGGAAACTACGAGCAGTACTTC

j_gene: TRBJ2-7
v_gene: TRBV2
d_gene: NA
abundance: NA
CDR3aa: CASSNSVQYF
CDR3nt: TGTGCCAGCAGTAACTCCGTGCAGTACTTC

j_gene: TRBJ2-7
v_gene: TRBV4-2
d_gene: NA
abundance: NA
CDR3aa: CASSQDRGGQYF
CDR3nt: TGTGCCAGCAGCCAAGACAGGGGAGGGCAGTACTTC

j_gene: TRBJ2-1
v_gene: TRBV5-1
d_gene: NA
abundance: many
CDR3aa: CASSLGRSEQFF
CDR3nt: TGCGCCAGCAGCTTGGGGAGGAGTGAGCAGTTCTTC

j_gene: TRBJ2-3
v_gene: TRBV11-2
d_gene: TRBD1
abundance: many
CDR3aa: CASSFQGAADTQYF
CDR3nt: TGTGCCAGCAGCTTCCAGGGGGCCGCAGATACGCAGTATTTT

j_gene: TRBJ1-1
v_gene: TRBV6-1
d_gene: NA
abundance: many
CDR3aa: CASSESTANTEAFF
CDR3nt: TGTGCCAGCAGTGAAAGCACTGCGAACACTGAAGCTTTCTTT

j_gene: TRBJ2-2
v_gene: TRBV7-8
d_gene: TRBD2
abundance: NA
CDR3aa: CASSLWREGPTGELFF
CDR3nt: TGTGCCAGCAGCTTATGGCGGGAGGGCCCCACCGGGGAGCTGTTTTTT

j_gene: TRBJ1-6
v_gene: TRBV27
d_gene: NA
abundance: NA
CDR3aa: CASRDRREYNSPLHF
CDR3nt: TGTGCCAGCAGAGACCGCAGGGAATATAATTCACCCCTCCACTTT

j_gene: TRBJ1-4
v_gene: TRBV12-3/TRBV12-4
d_gene: NA
abundance: many
CDR3aa: CASSLGGFEKLFF
CDR3nt: TGTGCCAGCAGTTTAGGGGGATTTGAAAAACTGTTTTTT